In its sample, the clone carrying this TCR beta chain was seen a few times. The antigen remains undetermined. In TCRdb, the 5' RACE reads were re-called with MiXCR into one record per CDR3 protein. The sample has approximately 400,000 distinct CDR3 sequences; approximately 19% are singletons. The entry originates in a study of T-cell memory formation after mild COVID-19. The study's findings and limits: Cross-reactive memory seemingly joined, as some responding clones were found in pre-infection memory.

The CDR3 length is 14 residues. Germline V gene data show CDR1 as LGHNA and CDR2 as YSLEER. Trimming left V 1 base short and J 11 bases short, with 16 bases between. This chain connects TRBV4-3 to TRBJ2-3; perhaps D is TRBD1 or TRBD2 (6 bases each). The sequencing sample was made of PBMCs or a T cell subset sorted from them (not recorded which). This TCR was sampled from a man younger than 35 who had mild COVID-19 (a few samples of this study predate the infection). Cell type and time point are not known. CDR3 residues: CASSQGDGGGLQYF. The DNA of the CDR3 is TGCGCCAGCAGCCAAGGAGACGGAGGGGGGTTGCAGTATTTT.